These T cell receptor beta chains were read from a single sample in a study of cytomegalovirus exposure and HLA in healthy donors. The table came from immunoSEQ multiplex PCR; TCRdb's copy has only in-frame clones and leaves some out. Of 160,000 or so clones listed, roughly 79% are singletons. Sample: PBMCs. These receptors all stem from a young man in good health and CMV-seronegative. Both conserved end residues are part of each CDR3. The D gene is left open where the match is weak. A clone size is listed for some rows: how often the clone was seen (once, few, many), or a class if it is expanded.

TRBJ2-7,NA,15,TRBV4-1,NA,CASSQDQMGPYEQYF,TGCGCCAGCAGCCAAGATCAAATGGGCCCCTACGAGCAGTACTTC
TRBJ1-3,NA,15,TRBV28,few,CASSDTGISGNTIYF,TGTGCCAGCAGTGACACAGGAATCTCTGGAAACACCATATATTTT
TRBJ1-1,TRBD1,14,TRBV27,NA,CASSLDRGGAEAFF,TGTGCCAGCAGTTTAGACAGGGGAGGGGCTGAAGCTTTCTTT
TRBJ2-5,NA,14,TRBV5-4,NA,CASSFYGQQETQYF,TGTGCCAGCAGCTTCTATGGACAGCAAGAGACCCAGTACTTC
TRBJ2-1,NA,19,TRBV12-2,NA,CASRPHDFDRGHNYNEQFF,TGTGCAAGTCGTCCGCACGACTTCGACAGGGGACATAACTACAATGAGCAGTTCTTC
TRBJ2-1,NA,15,TRBV12-2,NA,CASRLTSGRVNEQFF,TGTGCAAGTCGCCTAACTAGCGGGAGGGTGAATGAGCAGTTCTTC
TRBJ1-2,TRBD1,17,TRBV5-1,NA,CASSLGPTGGIDYGYTF,TGCGCCAGCAGCTTGGGCCCCACAGGGGGCATCGACTATGGCTACACCTTC
TRBJ2-2,NA,15,TRBV2,once,CASSESALSAGELFF,TGTGCCAGCAGTGAGTCCGCGCTGTCGGCCGGGGAGCTGTTTTTT
TRBJ2-2,TRBD2,15,TRBV9,NA,CASSAWGGSGGELFF,TGTGCCAGCAGCGCGTGGGGAGGGAGCGGCGGGGAGCTGTTTTTT
TRBJ2-7,NA,14,TRBV29-1,NA,CSALFPDRLYEQYF,TGCAGCGCCTTATTTCCAGATCGCCTTTACGAGCAGTACTTC
TRBJ1-2,TRBD1,14,TRBV5-1,NA,CASSGGQGAGGYTF,TGCGCCAGCAGCGGTGGACAGGGGGCCGGTGGCTACACCTTC
TRBJ2-7,NA,15,TRBV5-1,NA,CASSFGNGYEYEQYF,TGCGCCAGCAGCTTCGGTAATGGTTATGAATACGAGCAGTACTTC
TRBJ2-1,TRBD2,15,TRBV9,NA,CASSGTSGVNNEQFF,TGTGCCAGCAGCGGGACTAGCGGGGTAAACAATGAGCAGTTCTTC